This T cell receptor (beta chain) was retrieved from a study of shared clonotypes between healthy human individuals. Turning to the study itself: Each donor had three CD4 naive, three CD4 memory, two CD8 naive and one CD8 memory plate.

Per the germline V gene, CDR1 is LNHDA and CDR2 is SQIVND (reference sequence). The CDR3 is 15 residues long. V was pared by 5 bases and J by 3 bases, with 17 bases between. CD8 cells regarded as naive lacked CD45RO, were positively chosen for CCR7, and omitted terminally differentiated effector memory CD45RA+ cells. Several immunoSEQ plates received, in even portions, the genomic DNA of each subset. Clones were sequenced by immunoSEQ multiplex PCR, and TCRdb holds only the in-frame ones, with some missing. The sample carries around 700,000 clones, around 92% recorded once. The J gene is TRBJ2-7, the V gene TRBV19; the D gene is possibly TRBD2 (6 bases). The receptor's source is a man under 40 in good health. Material: naive CD8+ T cells sorted from blood. DNA for the CDR3: TGTGCCAGTAGTTCCCTCGGGGGTTACGGCTACGAGCAGTACTTC. As protein: CASSSLGGYGYEQYF.